A selection of T cell receptor beta chains follows, all from one sample in a study of Graves' ophthalmopathy and Graves' hyperthyroidism. TCRdb passed the multiplex PCR reads through MiXCR, listing each CDR3 protein once. The data hold around 590,000 distinct CDR3 sequences, with about 35% observed a single time. Sequencing was carried out using peripheral blood or thyroid tissue (not recorded which). The receptors were gathered from an adult man with Graves' hyperthyroidism. Each CDR3 is given with its conserved first and last residue.

J gene,V gene,CDR3 protein
TRBJ1-1,TRBV7-9,CASSLATANTEAFF
TRBJ1-4,TRBV20-1,CSARIPTNEKLFF
TRBJ1-2,TRBV29-1,CSVDGGDYGYTF
TRBJ2-7,TRBV20-1,CSARVRATSNEQYF
TRBJ2-5,TRBV6-6,CASSYSKRGGGETQYF
TRBJ2-2,TRBV20-1,CSARGPNQRELFF
TRBJ1-1,TRBV19,CANSIAGERAFF
TRBJ2-2,TRBV19,CASSQLAGGNTGELFF
TRBJ2-7,TRBV20-1,CSYPGMAGYEQYF
TRBJ2-6,TRBV20-1,CSADLLNRDPRGGANVLTF
TRBJ2-7,TRBV5-8,CASSSGLGQGRDEQYF